The 18 T cell receptor beta chains below were found in one sample sequenced in a study of T cells expressing NK-cell markers. TCRdb re-called the 5' RACE reads and gives one entry per CDR3 protein, without DNA. Recorded here are about 150,000 distinct CDR3 sequences; the top ten clones represent 30% to 45%. The source material was blood T cells: a sorted CD56 or NKG2C T cell subset, CD4+ or CD8+ T cells, or bulk PBMC T cells (not recorded which). The origin of the receptors is a woman in her fifties or sixties in good health.

This chain connects TRBV19 to TRBJ1-2; TCRdb proposes TRBD1, but this gene call is untestable without DNA. The CDR3 runs to 12 residues. CDR1 LNHDA and CDR2 SQIVND come from the germline V gene (reference sequence). The CDR3 loop reads CASSLGTGGYTF.

J is TRBJ2-3 and V is TRBV6-5; TCRdb outputs TRBD1, but without DNA this stays unchecked. Germline V gene data show CDR1 as MNHEY and CDR2 as SVGAGI. CDR3 length equals 17 residues. CDR3 loop: CASSSPEGGGFLDTQYF.

The CDR3 loop reads CASSLSSPYNEQFF. The chain is built from TRBV27 and TRBJ2-1. This CDR3 region has 14 residues. Germline V CDR1 and CDR2: MNHEY, SMNVEV (reference sequence).

The chain combines TRBV7-2 with TRBJ2-1; checking the TCRdb D call of TRBD2 is not possible without DNA. The CDR3 is made up of 16 amino acids. Per germline, CDR1 SGHTA and CDR2 FQGNSA. The CDR3 protein is CASSPLAGGVDNEQFF.

The rearrangement links TRBV11-2 to TRBJ2-3. This CDR3 contains 13 residues. Germline assignment: CDR1 SGHAT and CDR2 FQNNGV. CDR3 protein: CASSLEVAYTQYF.

Here the CDR3 reads CASSLRATPSYEQYF. The chain links TRBV4-1 to TRBJ2-7; TCRdb indicates TRBD2, and absent DNA this call remains unverified. Germline assignment: CDR1 MGHRA and CDR2 YSYEKL. CDR3 size: 15 residues.

The chain joins TRBV11-2 to TRBJ1-5; TCRdb reports TRBD1, a call that lacks DNA to check it against. Germline assignment: CDR1 SGHAT and CDR2 FQNNGV. The CDR3 runs 15 residues. CDR3 in amino acids: CASSLGAGGDQPQHF.

The chain links TRBV5-1 to TRBJ2-1; as DNA is missing, the TRBD1 call by TCRdb cannot be tested. Germline V gene lookup returns CDR1 SGHRS and CDR2 YFSETQ. This CDR3 has 13 amino acids. CDR3 amino acids: CASSLSPGQGSFF.

The gene calls are TRBV5-1 and TRBJ2-7; the TCRdb call, TRBD2, lacks DNA for checking. The germline V gene has CDR1 SGHRS and CDR2 YFSETQ. The CDR3 sequence is 14 residues long. The CDR3 protein is CASSLGLAGDEQYF.

The chain is built from TRBV27 and TRBJ2-3. CDR1 MNHEY and CDR2 SMNVEV come from the germline V gene (reference sequence). The CDR3 length is 14 residues. This chain's CDR3 is CASSGWAGSDTQYF.

The chain recombines TRBV4-2 with TRBJ2-1; TCRdb calls TRBD2, which cannot be checked without DNA. This CDR3 has 15 amino acids. CDR1 LGHNA and CDR2 YNFKEQ come from the germline V gene. The CDR3 region is CASSQDAGSYNEQFF.

The rearrangement links TRBV24-1 to TRBJ1-2; TCRdb's D gene call, TRBD1, goes unchecked for lack of DNA. The CDR3 has 13 residues. Germline lookup yields CDR1 KGHDR and CDR2 SFDVKD. The CDR3 sequence: CATSSNGGGGYTF.

This chain uses TRBV7-9 with TRBJ2-2; TCRdb outputs TRBD1, but without DNA this stays unchecked. Looked up from germline, CDR1 is SEHNR and CDR2 is FQNEAQ (reference sequence). CDR3 length: 18 amino acids. The CDR3 reads CASSLTTVGQGNTGELFF.

This chain connects TRBV20-1 to TRBJ1-2; without DNA, the TCRdb call of TRBD1 cannot be checked. The V gene's germline CDR1 is DFQATT and CDR2 SNEGSKA (reference sequence). The CDR3 extends over 13 amino acids. CDR3: CSAWDGSNYGYTF.

This rearrangement joins TRBV4-1 to TRBJ2-1; TCRdb outputs TRBD2, but without DNA this stays unchecked. CDR1 MGHRA and CDR2 YSYEKL come from the germline V gene. The CDR3 contains 16 residues. CDR3 sequence reads: CASSPRAGLVIDEQFF.

The CDR3 sequence: CASSRWDRGREDTQYF. V gene TRBV27 combines with J gene TRBJ2-3; without DNA, the TCRdb call of TRBD1 cannot be checked. The CDR3 spans 16 residues. Germline values: CDR1 MNHEY, CDR2 SMNVEV (reference sequence).

Here the CDR3 reads CSVEEGQGTMGIQYF. The chain is built from TRBV29-1 and TRBJ2-4; TCRdb names TRBD1, which stays unverified in the absence of DNA. CDR1 and CDR2 (germline): SQVTM, ANQGSEA. This CDR3 is 15 amino acids long.

The chain links TRBV5-1 to TRBJ2-1; lacking DNA, the TRBD1 call made by TCRdb goes unchecked. CDR1 is SGHRS, CDR2 YFSETQ, per germline. The CDR3 is made up of 14 amino acids. The chain's CDR3 is CASSLGQVDNEQFF.